This T cell receptor beta chain comes out of a study of CD8+ T cells in alopecia areata. V was trimmed by 5 bases and J by 3 bases, leaving 17 bases between them. The CDR3 runs to 15 residues. Germline CDR1 and CDR2: SGHTA and FQGNSA. Notes on this clone: Its antigen remains unidentified.

Described treatment: oral pan-JAK inhibitor, 5-10 mg twice daily. The sequencing template was cDNA reverse transcribed from extracted RNA. Using immunoSEQ multiplex PCR, the repertoire was profiled, and TCRdb retains in-frame clones only, with some absent. The profile covers around 200,000 clones, with under 70% appearing a single time and about 4% taken by the ten largest. General study results and limits: Numerous clones, expanded in lesions, remained in scalp and blood during tofacitinib. Given one nonresponder, whether baseline CD8+ expansion relates to response remains uncertain. Scalp samples also yield sequences from resident alphabeta T cells of normal skin. Clonality in the scalp and expanded CD8+ clones ranked among the top 100 were significantly decreased by tofacitinib.

The source material was CD4+ T cells sorted from blood, sampled at week 4, from a patient treated with tofacitinib. The sequence was collected from a human donor with alopecia areata. This chain uses TRBV7-2 with TRBJ2-7, with D perhaps matching TRBD1 (5 bases). CDR3: CASSPAQAVLYEQYF. DNA of the CDR3: TGTGCCAGCAGCCCCGCACAGGCGGTACTCTACGAGCAGTACTTC. The full variable domain, with the rest looked up from reference TRBV7-2 and TRBJ2-7, is GAGVSQSPSNKVTEKGKDVELRCDPISGHTALYWYRQSLGQGLEFLIYFQGNSAPDKSGLPSDRFSAERTGGSVSTLTIQRTQQEDSAVYLCASSPAQAVLYEQYFGPGTRLTVT.